Sequencing of this T cell receptor (beta chain) was carried out in a study of blood T cells in healthy people across ages. The study's findings and limits: Significant beta diversity loss was already apparent by age approximately 37, declining roughly linearly. Estimated diversity across one million T cells was deemed an underestimate. With unsorted PBMCs, a conclusive comparison of naive versus antigen-experienced cells was not possible.

Isolated per sample were at least 6 million PBMCs. Comment on this clonotype: Its antigen remains unknown.

A second PCR, run for about 7 to 11 cycles, used a sample-barcoded 5' primer plus a J-beta primer mix. TCRdb itself ran the 5' RACE reads through MiXCR, one entry per CDR3 protein. The table includes about 670,000 distinct CDR3 sequences, 52% detected once. This CDR3 comprises 15 residues. V lost 2 bases and J lost 0; bases outside the gene matches: 1. Germline lookup yields CDR1 MNHEY and CDR2 SVGEGT. This receptor was taken from an elderly woman in good health. The chain employs TRBV6-2 or TRBV6-3 and TRBJ1-5, with 7 bases identical to TRBD1. The specimen was blood. The CDR3 reads CASSYGQDSNQPQHF. DNA for the CDR3: TGTGCCAGCAGTTACGGACAGGATAGCAATCAGCCCCAGCATTTT.